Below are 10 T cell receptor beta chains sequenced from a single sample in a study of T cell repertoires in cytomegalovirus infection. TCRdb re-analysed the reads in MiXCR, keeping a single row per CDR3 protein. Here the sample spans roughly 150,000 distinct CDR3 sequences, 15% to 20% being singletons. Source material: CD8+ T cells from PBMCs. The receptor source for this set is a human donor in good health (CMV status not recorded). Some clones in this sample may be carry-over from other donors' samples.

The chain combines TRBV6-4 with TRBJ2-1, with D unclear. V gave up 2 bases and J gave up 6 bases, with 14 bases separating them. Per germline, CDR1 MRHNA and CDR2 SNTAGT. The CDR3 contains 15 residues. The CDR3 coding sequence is TGTGCCAGCAGTGACGGCCAGGCACAAGGCAATGAGCAGTTCTTC. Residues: CASSDGQAQGNEQFF.

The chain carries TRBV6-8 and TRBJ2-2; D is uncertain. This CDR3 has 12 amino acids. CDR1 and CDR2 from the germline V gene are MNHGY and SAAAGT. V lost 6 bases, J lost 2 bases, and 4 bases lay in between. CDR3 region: CASRPNTGELFF. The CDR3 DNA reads TGTGCCAGCAGACCAAACACCGGGGAGCTGTTTTTT.

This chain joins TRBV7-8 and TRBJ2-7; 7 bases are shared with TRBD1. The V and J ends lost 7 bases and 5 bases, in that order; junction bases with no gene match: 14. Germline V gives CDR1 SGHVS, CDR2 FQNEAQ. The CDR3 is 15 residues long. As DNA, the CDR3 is TGTGCCAGCACCGCAACCGGGACAGAGATCAACGAGCAGTACTTC. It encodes CASTATGTEINEQYF. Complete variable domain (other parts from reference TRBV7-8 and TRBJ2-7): GAGVSQSPRYKVAKRGQDVALRCDPISGHVSLFWYQQALGQGPEFLTYFQNEAQLDKSGLPSDRFFAERPEGSVSTLKIQRTQQEDSAVYLCASTATGTEINEQYFGPGTRLTVT.

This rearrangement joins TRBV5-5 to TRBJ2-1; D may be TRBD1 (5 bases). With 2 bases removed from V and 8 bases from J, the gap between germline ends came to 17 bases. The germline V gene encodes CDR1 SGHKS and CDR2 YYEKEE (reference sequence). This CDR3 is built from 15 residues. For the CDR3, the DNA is TGTGCCAGCAGCTTCAGGGTACGTCCGCTCGATGAGCAGTTCTTC. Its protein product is CASSFRVRPLDEQFF.

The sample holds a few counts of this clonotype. Here the CDR3 reads CASSYSRDREKETQYF. The CDR3 DNA reads as TGTGCCAGCAGTTACTCTAGGGACAGGGAAAAAGAGACCCAGTACTTC. The chain couples TRBV6-2 or TRBV6-3 to TRBJ2-5; 9 bases are shared with TRBD1. V shed 0 bases, J shed 3 bases, and the junction held 5 bases outside the gene matches. Germline V CDR1 and CDR2: MNHEY, SVGEGT. This CDR3 comprises 16 residues.

CDR3 protein: CASSLGEKLFF. The CDR3 DNA follows: TGTGCCAGCAGTCTTGGGGAAAAACTGTTTTTT. The rearrangement links TRBV28 to TRBJ1-4; the D is unclear. Germline loops: CDR1 MDHEN, CDR2 SYDVKM. The CDR3 loop spans 11 amino acids. The ends were cut back, 5 bases at V and 8 bases at J, with 6 bases in the middle.

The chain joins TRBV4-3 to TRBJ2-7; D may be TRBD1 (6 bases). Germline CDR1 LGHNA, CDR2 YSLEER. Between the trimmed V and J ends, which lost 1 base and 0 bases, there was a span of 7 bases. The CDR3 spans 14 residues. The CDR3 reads CASSQGDNSYEQYF. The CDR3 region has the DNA TGCGCCAGCAGCCAAGGGGACAACTCCTACGAGCAGTACTTC.

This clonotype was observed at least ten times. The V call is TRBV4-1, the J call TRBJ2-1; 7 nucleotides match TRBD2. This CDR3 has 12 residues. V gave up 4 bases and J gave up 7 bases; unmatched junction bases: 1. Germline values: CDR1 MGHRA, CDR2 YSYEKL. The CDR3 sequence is CASSRGGNEQFF. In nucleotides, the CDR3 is TGCGCCAGCAGCCGCGGGGGAAATGAGCAGTTCTTC.

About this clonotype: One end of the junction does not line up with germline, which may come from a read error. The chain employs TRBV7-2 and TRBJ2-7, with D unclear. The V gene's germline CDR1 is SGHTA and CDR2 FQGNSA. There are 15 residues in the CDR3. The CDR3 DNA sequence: TGTGCCAGCAGCCTGTGGAGCTCGAGCTCCTACGGGCAGTACTTC. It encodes CASSLWSSSSYGQYF.

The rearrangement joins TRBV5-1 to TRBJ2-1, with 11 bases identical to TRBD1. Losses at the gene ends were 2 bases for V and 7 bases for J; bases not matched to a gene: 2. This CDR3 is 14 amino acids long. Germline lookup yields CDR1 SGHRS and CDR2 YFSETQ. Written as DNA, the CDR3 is TGCGCCAGCAGCTTCGGACAGGGGGCTAATGAGCAGTTCTTC. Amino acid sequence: CASSFGQGANEQFF.